A single sample gave rise to the 31 T cell receptor beta chains below, sequenced in a study of T cell repertoires in cytomegalovirus infection. TCRdb independently ran MiXCR on the reads; one entry per CDR3 protein. The table records fewer than 150,000 distinct CDR3 sequences, more than 30% of them present only once. The antigens these receptors bind are not known. This sample comprised CD8+ T cells from cultured PBMCs, obtained from culture after CMV antigen stimulation. The source is a human donor in good health (CMV status not recorded). Some clones in this sample may be carry-over from other donors' samples.

This clonotype was observed at least ten times. The CDR3 bases are TGTGCCAGCAGTGAAGCGATGACGAAATGGGAGCTGTTTTTT. Translation gives CASSEAMTKWELFF. V gene TRBV2 combines with J gene TRBJ2-2; D remains ambiguous. The CDR3 is 14 amino acids. Germline lookup yields CDR1 SNHLY and CDR2 FYNNEI. Trimming took 0 bases from V and 9 from J, leaving 11 bases between them.

The sample holds many counts of this clonotype. V gene TRBV4-1 combines with J gene TRBJ1-3; no clear D. CDR1 is MGHRA and CDR2 is YSYEKL in the germline V gene. The V end was cut by 6 bases, the J end by 2 bases, with 2 bases between. The length of the CDR3 is 11 residues. The CDR3 sequence: CASRAGNTIYF. The CDR3 nucleotides read TGCGCCAGCAGGGCTGGAAACACCATATATTTT.

This clonotype was seen only a few times. The V call is TRBV7-2, the J call TRBJ1-4; D is unresolved. CDR3 length: 16 residues. The V end was cut by 5 bases, the J end by 0 bases, with 13 bases between. Germline CDR1 reads SGHTA; CDR2 reads FQGNSA. For the CDR3, the DNA is TGTGCCAGCAGCCTGAACGGGGTTGCAACTAATGAAAAACTGTTTTTT. Protein product: CASSLNGVATNEKLFF.

This chain connects TRBV5-1 to TRBJ1-5; TRBD1 matches at 10 bases. The CDR3 loop spans 14 amino acids. J was trimmed by 7 bases and V by 4 bases; bases with no gene match: 5. In germline, CDR1 is SGHRS, CDR2 YFSETQ. CDR3 loop: CASSETGGRQPQHF. The CDR3 DNA is TGCGCCAGCAGCGAGACAGGGGGCCGCCAGCCCCAGCATTTT.

This clonotype was counted at least ten times. DNA of the CDR3: TGTGCCAGCAGCACCAGTGACAGGGGTCCGAACACCGGGGAGCTGTTTTTT. Protein product: CASSTSDRGPNTGELFF. The gene calls are TRBV7-8 and TRBJ2-2, with 8 bases identical to TRBD1. The CDR3 has 17 amino acids. Per the germline V gene, CDR1 is SGHVS and CDR2 is FQNEAQ. After removal of 5 bases from V and 0 bases from J, the junction contained 8 bases not matched to a gene.

The chain employs TRBV29-1 and TRBJ1-4; the D gene is possibly TRBD1 (6 bases). The germline CDR1 and CDR2 sequences are SQVTM and ANQGSEA. CDR3 length: 15 amino acids. Trimming shortened V by 0 bases and J by 5 bases, and 13 bases separated the two germline ends. This CDR3 is CSVEDGRGGNEKLFF. CDR3 nucleotides: TGCAGCGTTGAAGATGGCAGGGGCGGGAATGAAAAACTGTTTTTT.

This clonotype turned up a few times. The chain has TRBV4-3 and TRBJ2-1, with 7 bases that match TRBD1. Germline CDR1 LGHNA, CDR2 YSLEER. Trimming cost V 2 bases and J 0 bases; bases outside gene matches: 7. The CDR3 has 17 residues. The CDR3 DNA reads TGCGCCAGCAGCCAATCAGGACAGGTGGGCTCCTACAATGAGCAGTTCTTC. Amino acids: CASSQSGQVGSYNEQFF.

The chain has TRBV7-9 and TRBJ2-1; D unresolved. The CDR3 is 10 amino acids. V was clipped by 3 bases and J by 7 bases, with 1 base between them. Per the germline V gene, CDR1 is SEHNR and CDR2 is FQNEAQ (reference sequence). CDR3 loop: CASSFNEQFF. CDR3 DNA sequence: TGTGCCAGCAGCTTTAATGAGCAGTTCTTC.

This chain joins TRBV12-3 or TRBV12-4 and TRBJ2-7; 9 nucleotides align to TRBD1. The CDR3 has 16 residues. With V trimmed by 4 bases and J by 5 bases, 12 bases remained unmatched. CDR3 coding DNA: TGTGCCAGCAGTTCGTCGATGGGACAGGGTATCCACGAGCAGTACTTC. This translates into CASSSSMGQGIHEQYF.

The gene calls are TRBV27 and TRBJ1-5; D unresolved. Germline lookup yields CDR1 MNHEY and CDR2 SMNVEV (reference sequence). CDR3 length: 16 residues. Deletions cut 5 bases from V and 7 bases from J, with 21 bases between. The CDR3 DNA reads TGTGCCAGCAGTCCCTACCGTGAGGTCCAACGCCAGCCCCAGCATTTT. Translating it yields CASSPYREVQRQPQHF.

V gene TRBV5-1 combines with J gene TRBJ1-1; D unclear. The CDR3 totals 18 residues. From germline, CDR1 is SGHRS and CDR2 YFSETQ. Trimming removed 4 bases from V and 1 base from J, with 23 bases in between. Here the CDR3 reads CASSPQPSPNTRNTEAFF. The CDR3, as DNA: TGCGCCAGCAGCCCGCAGCCCTCACCAAATACCCGGAACACTGAAGCTTTCTTT.

This clonotype was seen ten or more times. The J gene is TRBJ2-3, the V gene TRBV11-1; D is unresolved. This CDR3 has 13 residues. Germline CDR1 and CDR2: SGHAT and FQDESV (reference sequence). V shed 3 bases and J shed 6 bases, with 10 bases lying between them. For the CDR3, the DNA is TGTGCCAGCAGCTTGGCAGATGAGGATACGCAGTATTTT. It specifies CASSLADEDTQYF.

This sequence joins TRBV28 and TRBJ2-7; D unclear. The germline CDR1 and CDR2 sequences are MDHEN and SYDVKM. V lost 9 bases and J lost 0, with 15 bases in between. This CDR3 has 14 residues. The CDR3 protein is CASAPPGSSYEQYF. CDR3 bases: TGTGCCAGTGCGCCCCCGGGCAGCTCCTACGAGCAGTACTTC.

This clonotype has ten or more counts. The rearrangement joins TRBV7-2 to TRBJ1-5, with 10 bases that match TRBD1. Germline trimming cut 4 bases from V and 3 bases from J; bases unmatched to any gene: 9. Germline CDR1 is SGHTA and CDR2 is FQGNSA. The CDR3 loop spans 17 amino acids. The CDR3 nucleotides are TGTGCCAGCAGCTGGACAGGGGGTTTCGAATTCAATCAGCCCCAGCATTTT. Translation gives CASSWTGGFEFNQPQHF.

The chain couples TRBV19 to TRBJ1-1; TRBD1 is a possible D gene (6 bases). Trimming took off 5 bases at V and 0 bases at J, with 16 bases between the two ends. The CDR3 consists of 16 residues. Germline V gene data show CDR1 as LNHDA and CDR2 as SQIVND (reference sequence). This CDR3 reads CASSVDSGYMNTEAFF. CDR3 bases: TGTGCCAGTAGTGTGGACAGTGGCTACATGAACACTGAAGCTTTCTTT.

The DNA for the CDR3 is TGCGCCAGCAGCTTACTCGGGGGGGGAACCTACGAGCAGTACTTC. It yields the protein CASSLLGGGTYEQYF. The chain uses TRBV4-1 and TRBJ2-7, with 8 bases lining up with TRBD2. Germline CDR1 reads MGHRA; CDR2 reads YSYEKL. V shed 5 bases and J 2 bases; nucleotides not matched to a gene: 8. The CDR3 runs 15 residues.

The J gene is TRBJ2-7, the V gene TRBV29-1, with D perhaps TRBD1 (5 bases). The V end was cut by 6 bases, the J end by 2 bases, with 11 bases between. Germline CDR1 SQVTM, CDR2 ANQGSEA. The CDR3 is 12 residues long. This chain's CDR3 is CSVGRLPYEQYF. The CDR3 nucleotides are TGCAGCGTGGGGCGCTTGCCCTACGAGCAGTACTTC.

This clonotype came up a few times. The J gene is TRBJ2-2, the V gene TRBV6-1, with 8 bases identical to TRBD1. The germline CDR1 and CDR2 sequences are MNHNS and SASEGT. This CDR3 comprises 15 residues. V shed 6 bases and J 2 bases; nucleotides not matched to a gene: 5. CDR3 nucleotide sequence: TGTGCCAGCAGCCAGACAGGGGTCAACACCGGGGAGCTGTTTTTT. Translated: CASSQTGVNTGELFF.

The V and J genes are TRBV7-9 and TRBJ2-3; 8 positions agree with TRBD2. Trimming at V came to 5 bases and at J to 0 bases, leaving 7 bases not matched to a gene. Germline CDR1 SEHNR, CDR2 FQNEAQ (reference sequence). The length of the CDR3 is 16 residues. The CDR3 DNA reads as TGTGCCAGCAGCCCCAGGGCGGGGGGAAGCACAGATACGCAGTATTTT. It specifies CASSPRAGGSTDTQYF.

This sequence joins TRBV10-2 and TRBJ2-7; 8 bases match TRBD2. This CDR3 region has 15 residues. After removal of 0 bases from V and 0 bases from J, the junction contained 1 base not matched to a gene. Germline assignment: CDR1 WSHSY and CDR2 SAAADI. CDR3 in amino acids: CASSESSGGSYEQYF. The CDR3 DNA reads as TGCGCCAGCAGTGAGTCGAGCGGGGGCTCCTACGAGCAGTACTTC.

This chain connects TRBV4-1 to TRBJ2-2; possibly TRBD1 for D (6 bases). Germline V CDR1 and CDR2: MGHRA, YSYEKL. Trimming removed 2 bases at V and 0 bases at J, with 10 bases between. The CDR3 covers 16 residues. In DNA, the CDR3 is TGCGCCAGCAGCCAAAGACAGGTTTCGAACACCGGGGAGCTGTTTTTT. Amino acid sequence: CASSQRQVSNTGELFF.

The V gene is TRBV6-2 or TRBV6-3, the J gene TRBJ1-1; no reliable D call. Germline V gives CDR1 MNHEY, CDR2 SVGEGT. V lost 2 bases and J 3 bases, leaving 19 bases between the germline ends. The CDR3 totals 17 residues. CDR3: CASSYALGGDVDTEAFF. CDR3 coding DNA: TGTGCCAGCAGTTACGCCCTGGGCGGTGATGTCGACACTGAAGCTTTCTTT.

This chain joins TRBV7-6 and TRBJ1-2; 8 bases match TRBD1. Germline lookup yields CDR1 SGHVS and CDR2 FNYEAQ. The CDR3 runs 14 residues. Trimming at V came to 5 bases and at J to 3 bases, leaving 5 bases not matched to a gene. The CDR3 region is CASSDRGQHYGYTF. The CDR3 DNA is TGTGCCAGCAGCGACAGGGGACAGCACTATGGCTACACCTTC.

This clonotype was detected only a few times. The chain has TRBV7-8 and TRBJ2-2; 8 bases agree with TRBD2. Looked up from germline, CDR1 is SGHVS and CDR2 is FQNEAQ. V was clipped by 2 bases and J by 1 base; unmatched bases: 3. The length of the CDR3 is 16 residues. The CDR3 sequence is CASSLRRGGNTGELFF. The CDR3 DNA sequence: TGTGCCAGCAGCTTACGACGGGGGGGGAACACCGGGGAGCTGTTTTTT.

In regard to this clonotype: An end of the junction differs from the germline gene, which may be a read error. V and J are TRBV2 and TRBJ1-4; no definite D call. This CDR3 is built from 14 residues. CDR1 is SNHLY and CDR2 is FYNNEI in the germline V gene. This CDR3 reads CTSSLIPTNEKLFF. The CDR3 region has the DNA TGTACCAGCAGCCTAATACCAACTAATGAAAAACTGTTTTTT.

This clonotype was detected many times. The rearrangement links TRBV7-8 to TRBJ2-3; D is possibly TRBD2 (5 bases). Trimming pared 4 bases from V and 14 bases from J, leaving 19 bases between. CDR3 length: 13 amino acids. Per germline, CDR1 SGHVS and CDR2 FQNEAQ. CDR3 loop: CASSSEGYPLRYF. The CDR3 DNA reads TGTGCCAGCAGCTCCGAGGGCTATCCGTTAAGGTATTTT.

In its sample, this clonotype was seen a few times. V and J are TRBV19 and TRBJ2-1; no firm D call. CDR3 length equals 13 residues. Per germline, CDR1 LNHDA and CDR2 SQIVND (reference sequence). The germline V and J ends were trimmed by 3 bases and 7 bases, with 10 bases remaining between them. The CDR3 loop reads CASSISTGNEQFF. In nucleotides, the CDR3 is TGTGCCAGTAGTATTAGTACCGGGAATGAGCAGTTCTTC.

V is TRBV6-5 and J is TRBJ2-2; unclear D gene. The ends were cut back, 1 base at V and 6 bases at J, with 6 bases in the middle. CDR1 and CDR2 from the germline V gene are MNHEY and SVGAGI. The CDR3 loop spans 13 amino acids. In nucleotides, the CDR3 is TGTGCCAGCAGTTACTATCTAGCCGGGGAGCTGTTTTTT. It encodes CASSYYLAGELFF.

The chain joins TRBV6-6 to TRBJ2-5; 7 positions match TRBD2. Looked up from germline, CDR1 is MNHNY and CDR2 is SVGAGI (reference sequence). The CDR3 has 15 amino acids. Losses at the gene ends were 2 bases for V and 2 bases for J; bases not matched to a gene: 5. The CDR3 loop reads CASSYPGGIQETQYF. For the CDR3, the DNA is TGTGCCAGCAGTTACCCCGGGGGGATACAAGAGACCCAGTACTTC.

This clonotype was observed at least ten times. The genes are TRBV7-2 and TRBJ2-1; D is possibly TRBD2 (5 bases). Germline CDR1 reads SGHTA; CDR2 reads FQGNSA. V was clipped by 7 bases and J by 0 bases, with 13 bases between them. CDR3 size: 15 residues. For the CDR3, the DNA is TGTGCCAGCAACTGGGAGATGAGCTCCTACAATGAGCAGTTCTTC. It translates to CASNWEMSSYNEQFF.

In its sample, this clonotype was seen a few times. The chain couples TRBV20-1 to TRBJ2-2; D uncertain. Germline CDR1 reads DFQATT; CDR2 reads SNEGSKA (reference sequence). The V end lost 0 bases, the J end lost 1 base, and 6 bases lay between the germline ends. The CDR3 extends over 14 amino acids. Written as DNA, the CDR3 is TGCAGTGCTAGAGATTTCAGGAACACCGGGGAGCTGTTTTTT. This codes for CSARDFRNTGELFF.